The 25 T cell receptor beta chains given below trace back to one sample, sequenced in a study of read filtering for tumor transcriptome and immune sequencing. The library was built from roughly 400 ng RNA with molecular barcoded adaptors for alpha/delta and beta/gamma chains. MiXCR, applied by TCRdb to the reads, yields one record per CDR3 protein. In the table there are 130,000 or so distinct CDR3 sequences, roughly 13% of which are singletons. The material sequenced was a population of CD138-negative cells sorted from bone marrow. The receptors here all came from a donor older than 35 with multiple myeloma.

In this sample, this clonotype turned up a few times. Germline and junction disagree at one end, which may indicate a read error. The chain employs TRBV5-4 and TRBJ2-7; D not certain. The germline V gene has CDR1 SGHNT and CDR2 YYREEE (reference sequence). The CDR3 is 13 residues long. The CDR3 reads CASNLDGAYEQYF. The DNA of the CDR3 is TGTGCCAGCAACTTGGACGGCGCCTACGAGCAGTACTTC.

This clonotype was seen at least ten times. The CDR3 sequence: CASAHLEGADEQYF. The CDR3 nucleotides are TGCGCCAGCGCCCATTTGGAGGGGGCAGACGAGCAGTACTTC. J is TRBJ2-7 and V is TRBV4-1; D might be TRBD1 (7 bases). Germline loops: CDR1 MGHRA, CDR2 YSYEKL. The CDR3 loop spans 14 amino acids. Trimming pared 8 bases from V and 5 bases from J, leaving 19 bases between.

Concerning this clonotype itself: This may arise from a read error, as a much more abundant clone is one base away. The CDR3 end shows no conserved phenylalanine or tryptophan, and so a read error is likely. The V call is TRBV7-9, the J call TRBJ1-2; perhaps TRBD1 as D (5 bases). The length of the CDR3 is 15 residues. Deletions cut 4 bases from V and 5 bases from J, with 17 bases between. Per germline, CDR1 SEHNR and CDR2 FQNEAQ (reference sequence). DNA of the CDR3: TGTGCCAGCAGCTCCCTAGCGCAGGGAGGGTATGGCTACACCTTA. Translated: CASSSLAQGGYGYTL.

This clonotype was recorded at least ten times. The chain links TRBV15 to TRBJ2-1; no definite D call. With 5 bases removed from V and 6 bases from J, the gap between germline ends came to 11 bases. Germline V CDR1 and CDR2: LNHNV, YYDKDF (reference sequence). CDR3 size: 13 residues. CDR3 coding DNA: TGTGCCACCAGCTCACCTTACCCCAATGAGCAGTTCTTC. It translates to CATSSPYPNEQFF.

This clonotype was detected ten times or more. The chain is built from TRBV7-6 and TRBJ2-7, with D unresolved. CDR1 is SGHVS, CDR2 FNYEAQ, per germline. With 2 bases removed from V and 2 bases from J, the gap between germline ends came to 4 bases. This CDR3 contains 12 residues. The CDR3 is CASSLSPYEQYF. In nucleotides, the CDR3 is TGTGCCAGCAGCTTAAGCCCCTACGAGCAGTACTTC. Full variable domain (remainder filled in from reference TRBV7-6 and TRBJ2-7): GAGVSQSPRYKVTKRGQDVALRCDPISGHVSLYWYRQALGQGPEFLTYFNYEAQQDKSGLPNDRFSAERPEGSISTLTIQRTEQRDSAMYRCASSLSPYEQYFGPGTRLTVT.

This chain uses TRBV7-8 with TRBJ2-7; D tentatively fits TRBD1 or TRBD2 (5 bases each). From germline, CDR1 is SGHVS and CDR2 FQNEAQ. This CDR3 comprises 14 residues. V was cut by 6 bases and J by 0 bases, with 12 bases left in between. Written as DNA, the CDR3 is TGTGCCAGCAGGACCAGTGGGGGCTCCTACGAGCAGTACTTC. Protein sequence: CASRTSGGSYEQYF.

This clonotype was counted at least ten times. The V and J genes are TRBV9 and TRBJ2-6; D gene uncertain. Trimming cost V 1 base and J 0 bases, with 5 bases left between them. The CDR3 has 15 amino acids. In germline, CDR1 is SGDLS, CDR2 YYNGEE. CDR3 sequence: CASSVPSSGANVLTF. For the CDR3, the DNA is TGTGCCAGCAGCGTACCGAGCTCTGGGGCCAACGTCCTGACTTTC.

This clonotype was detected many times. The genes are TRBV20-1 and TRBJ2-7, with no clear D. CDR3 size: 13 residues. Germline V gene sequence: CDR1 DFQATT, CDR2 SNEGSKA (reference sequence). V dropped 5 bases and J dropped 4 bases, with 15 bases sitting between them. CDR3 in DNA: TGCAGTGCTCTGATAGGATTTGGGTACGAGCAGTACTTC. Translated, it gives CSALIGFGYEQYF.

This clonotype was observed a handful of times. A much larger clone sits a single nucleotide away, making a read error possible. The genes are TRBV7-2 and TRBJ2-1, with D possibly being TRBD2 (5 bases). The CDR3 runs to 14 residues. Germline assignment: CDR1 SGHTA and CDR2 FQGNSA. The CDR3 DNA sequence: TGTGCCAGCGGCTTAGCGCTAGGCTACAATGAGCAGTTCTTC. Its translation: CASGLALGYNEQFF. Drawing the rest from reference TRBV7-2 and TRBJ2-1, the complete variable domain is GAGVSQSPSNKVTEKGKDVELRCDPISGHTALYWYRQSLGQGLEFLIYFQGNSAPDKSGLPSDRFSAERTGGSVSTLTIQRTQQEDSAVYLCASGLALGYNEQFFGPGTRLTVL.

This clonotype was detected ten times or more. The chain uses TRBV19 and TRBJ1-5, with TRBD1 matching over 8 bases. The germline gives CDR1 LNHDA, CDR2 SQIVND (reference sequence). V shed 8 bases and J 2 bases; nucleotides not matched to a gene: 5. This CDR3 spans 14 amino acids. The CDR3 bases are TGTGCCAGTCATGACAGGGGAGGCAATCAGCCCCAGCATTTT. Translation: CASHDRGGNQPQHF. The whole variable domain, remainder taken from reference TRBV19 and TRBJ1-5, is DGGITQSPKYLFRKEGQNVTLSCEQNLNHDAMYWYRQDPGQGLRLIYYSQIVNDFQKGDIAEGYSVSREKKESFPLTVTSAQKNPTAFYLCASHDRGGNQPQHFGDGTRLSIL.

The chain employs TRBV5-1 and TRBJ2-1; the D is unclear. V lost 4 bases to trimming and J lost 8 bases, with 7 bases between them. There are 11 residues in the CDR3. In germline, CDR1 is SGHRS, CDR2 YFSETQ. CDR3 in amino acids: CASSLQDEQFF. In nucleotides, the CDR3 is TGCGCCAGCAGCCTGCAGGATGAGCAGTTCTTC. Together with reference TRBV5-1 and TRBJ2-1, the CDR3 gives the full variable domain: KAGVTQTPRYLIKTRGQQVTLSCSPISGHRSVSWYQQTPGQGLQFLFEYFSETQRNKGNFPGRFSGRQFSNSRSEMNVSTLELGDSALYLCASSLQDEQFFGPGTRLTVL.

This clonotype was found many times. The genes are TRBV7-2 and TRBJ1-2, with 8 nucleotides matching TRBD1. The CDR3 is 15 residues long. Germline-derived CDR1 and CDR2 are SGHTA and FQGNSA. Unmatched junction bases numbered 11, after V lost 1 base and J lost 10 bases. In DNA form, the CDR3 reads TGTGCCAGCAGCTTAGAGGGGGGCAGGGGGCTAGACTACACCTTC. It yields the protein CASSLEGGRGLDYTF.

To note about this clonotype: This could be a read error, since a much larger clone is one nucleotide away. This chain connects TRBV5-1 to TRBJ2-3; D is ambiguous. Trimming removed 10 bases at V and 5 bases at J, with 14 bases between. Looked up from germline, CDR1 is SGHRS and CDR2 is YFSETQ. CDR3 size: 12 residues. CDR3 in amino acids: CAASDGEDTQYF. DNA for the CDR3: TGCGCCGCCTCGGACGGCGAAGATACGCAGTATTTT.

The V and J genes are TRBV27 and TRBJ2-1; D is ambiguous. The CDR3 sequence is 14 residues long. The germline V gene encodes CDR1 MNHEY and CDR2 SMNVEV (reference sequence). The ends were cut back, 6 bases at V and 1 base at J, with 10 bases in the middle. CDR3 nucleotides: TGTGCCAGCAGGACTGGAGCGTCCTACAATGAGCAGTTCTTC. Its translation: CASRTGASYNEQFF.

This clonotype was found many times. The V and J genes are TRBV4-1 and TRBJ1-6, with 11 bases lining up with TRBD1. CDR3 length: 17 amino acids. V shed 3 bases and J 14 bases; nucleotides not matched to a gene: 15. Germline lookup yields CDR1 MGHRA and CDR2 YSYEKL. The CDR3 nucleotides read TGCGCCAGCAGCCAGATTAGGACAGGGGGCTCCCCTAAGGCCCTCCACTTT. Protein sequence: CASSQIRTGGSPKALHF.

Details on this clonotype: This likely reflects a read error, since a far larger clone is one base away. The CDR3 region is CDSRLGTAQFF. CDR3 coding DNA: TGTGACAGCAGATTGGGGACAGCGCAGTTCTTC. The chain couples TRBV11-2 to TRBJ2-1; 7 nucleotides line up with TRBD1. Looked up from germline, CDR1 is SGHAT and CDR2 is FQNNGV. CDR3 length: 11 residues.

This clonotype was counted many times. J is TRBJ2-7 and V is TRBV20-1, with 8 bases that match TRBD2. Germline V gene lookup returns CDR1 DFQATT and CDR2 SNEGSKA (reference sequence). The CDR3 contains 16 residues. V gave up 0 bases and J gave up 1 base; unmatched junction bases: 8. The CDR3 region has the DNA TGCAGTGCTAGAGACCCGGCCGGGAGGGCTTCCTACGAGCAGTACTTC. Protein: CSARDPAGRASYEQYF.

The sample holds a few counts of this clonotype. At one end the junction does not follow the germline gene, possibly because of a read error. V is TRBV7-8 and J is TRBJ2-3; D is perhaps TRBD1 (5 bases). In germline, CDR1 is SGHVS, CDR2 FQNEAQ. CDR3 length: 13 residues. CDR3 DNA sequence: TGTGCCAGCAGCTTAGTTGGGGCAGACACGCAGTATTTT. Residues: CASSLVGADTQYF.

This clonotype was counted ten times or more. The chain's CDR3 is CATSVGTGDYNEQFF. The DNA of the CDR3 is TGTGCCACCAGTGTGGGGACGGGAGATTACAATGAGCAGTTCTTC. This chain joins TRBV24-1 and TRBJ2-1; possible D gene TRBD2, 6 bases. Germline CDR1 and CDR2: KGHDR and SFDVKD. The V end was cut by 5 bases, the J end by 4 bases, with 14 bases between. CDR3 length: 15 amino acids.

This clonotype was detected ten times or more. The chain carries TRBV4-1 and TRBJ2-1, with 9 bases that match TRBD2. The germline CDR1 and CDR2 sequences are MGHRA and YSYEKL. The CDR3 covers 16 residues. V dropped 2 bases and J dropped 10; count of bases not matched to a gene: 12. CDR3 sequence: CASSQIAGVGGSEQFF. The CDR3 DNA reads as TGCGCCAGCAGCCAAATAGCGGGAGTGGGGGGTTCGGAGCAGTTCTTC.

This clonotype was recorded many times. V is TRBV20-1 and J is TRBJ2-3; weak D call: TRBD2 (5 bases). The V and J ends lost 4 bases and 1 base respectively, with 15 bases between them. Germline V gene lookup returns CDR1 DFQATT and CDR2 SNEGSKA (reference sequence). The CDR3 runs to 15 residues. CDR3 amino acids: CSATPPGSGTDTQYF. In DNA, the CDR3 is TGCAGTGCTACCCCCCCGGGAAGCGGCACAGATACGCAGTATTTT.

The gene calls are TRBV2 and TRBJ2-7, with D uncertain. The length of the CDR3 is 13 residues. Between the trimmed V and J ends, which lost 6 bases and 0 bases, there was a span of 9 bases. The germline CDR1 and CDR2 sequences are SNHLY and FYNNEI. The CDR3 DNA reads TGTGCCAGCAGCCTGGAAGTCTCCTACGAGCAGTACTTC. It codes for CASSLEVSYEQYF.

A note on this clonotype: A junction boundary mismatches the germline segment, possibly from a read error. This chain uses TRBV6-2 or TRBV6-3 with TRBJ2-1; D perhaps matches TRBD2 (7 bases). Germline V lookup: CDR1 MNHEY, CDR2 SVGEGT. This CDR3 is built from 15 residues. The chain's CDR3 is CASTTGGPVYNERFF. CDR3 DNA sequence: TGTGCCAGCACCACCGGGGGGCCAGTCTACAATGAGCGGTTCTTC.

There are many counts of this clonotype. The genes are TRBV12-3 or TRBV12-4 and TRBJ2-1, with TRBD1 matching 12 bases. V was pared by 5 bases and J by 9 bases, with 11 bases of the junction left unmatched. This CDR3 is 16 amino acids long. Here the CDR3 reads CASSPPGQGARSEQFF. The CDR3 nucleotides are TGTGCCAGCAGTCCCCCGGGACAGGGGGCGCGTAGTGAGCAGTTCTTC.

This clonotype was counted ten times or more. V gene TRBV7-9 combines with J gene TRBJ1-4, with D possibly TRBD1 on 6 matching bases. The CDR3 has 16 residues. The V end lost 7 bases, the J end lost 8 bases, and 23 bases lay between the germline ends. CDR1 and CDR2 from the germline V gene are SEHNR and FQNEAQ (reference sequence). The CDR3 sequence is CASTPSSTGAGEKLFF. CDR3 DNA sequence: TGTGCCAGCACCCCTTCATCGACAGGCGCTGGGGAAAAACTGTTTTTT.